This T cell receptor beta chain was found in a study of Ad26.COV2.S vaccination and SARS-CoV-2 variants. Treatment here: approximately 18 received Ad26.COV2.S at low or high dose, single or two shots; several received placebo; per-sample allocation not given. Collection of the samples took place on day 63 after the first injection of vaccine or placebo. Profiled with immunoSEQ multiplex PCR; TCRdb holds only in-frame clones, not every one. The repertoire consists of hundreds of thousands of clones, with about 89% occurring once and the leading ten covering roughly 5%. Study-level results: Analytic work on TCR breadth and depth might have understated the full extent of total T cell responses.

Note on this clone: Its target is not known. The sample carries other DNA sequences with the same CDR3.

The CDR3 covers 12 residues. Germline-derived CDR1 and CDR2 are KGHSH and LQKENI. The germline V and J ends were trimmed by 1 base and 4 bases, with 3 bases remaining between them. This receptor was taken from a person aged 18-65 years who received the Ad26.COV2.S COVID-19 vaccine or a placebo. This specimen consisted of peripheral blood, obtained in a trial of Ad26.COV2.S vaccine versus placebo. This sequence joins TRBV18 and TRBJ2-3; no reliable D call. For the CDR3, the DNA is TGTGCCAGCTCACCACTCGCAGATACGCAGTATTTT. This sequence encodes CASSPLADTQYF.